The sequence of this TCR beta chain was determined in a study of T cell clonotyping in hematopoietic cell transplantation. The germline CDR1 and CDR2 sequences are SGDLS and YYNGEE. After removal of 0 bases from V and 4 bases from J, the junction contained 2 bases not matched to a gene. The length of the CDR3 is 15 residues. Notes on the study in general: Few recipient clonotypes overlapped donors; over 97% were de novo at given depth. Without cell sorting, CD4 versus CD8 contributions remain unresolved.

As to this clone: Its specificity is unknown.

Assay: immunoSEQ multiplex PCR; the TCRdb copy retains only in-frame clones and omits some. The data contain some 8,000 clones, approximately 88% of them singletons. The chain recombines TRBV9 with TRBJ1-3, with TRBD1 matching over 9 bases. The clonotype originates from a male patient aged 60 to 75 who had an allogeneic stem cell transplant from a related donor, so the T cells may come from the graft donor. Some clones in this sample may be carry-over from other donors' samples. Sequenced material: peripheral blood mononuclear cells, taken at the time of graft-versus-host disease after allogeneic stem cell transplant. CDR3 amino acids: CASSVDDRGGNTIYF. DNA of the CDR3: TGTGCCAGCAGCGTAGACGACAGGGGGGGAAACACCATATATTTT.